This T cell receptor (beta chain) was sequenced in a study of blood T cells in healthy people across ages. Concerning this clonotype itself: The target antigen is unknown.

Next came a second PCR, run for about 7 to 12 cycles, which used a sample-barcoded 5' primer along with a J-beta primer mix. TCRdb analysed the 5' RACE reads with MiXCR anew, one entry per CDR3 protein. The sample has more than 1.4 million distinct CDR3 sequences, 42% seen once. Regarding the study as a whole: Those diversity estimates obtained from one million T cells were thought to be underestimates.

CDR3 length: 14 residues. V was shortened by 5 bases and J by 9 bases, with 17 bases between the two germline ends. CDR1 and CDR2 (germline): MNHNY, SVGAGI (reference sequence). Sequencing was performed on blood. The chain joins TRBV6-6 to TRBJ2-4, with a weak D call TRBD1 (6 bases). This TCR was sampled from a woman aged 18-29 years in good health. This CDR3 reads CASSKQSQGTIQYF. The CDR3 DNA is TGTGCCAGCAGTAAGCAGTCACAGGGCACCATTCAGTACTTC.